A selection of T cell receptor beta chains follows, all from one sample in a study of Ad26.COV2.S vaccination and SARS-CoV-2 variants. Profiling relied on immunoSEQ multiplex PCR, and the TCRdb table lists in-frame clones only, not all of them. Of hundreds of thousands of clones listed, roughly 90% are singletons. Material: peripheral blood, obtained in a trial of Ad26.COV2.S vaccine versus placebo. The receptors come from a person aged 18 to 65 who received the Ad26.COV2.S COVID-19 vaccine or a placebo. Both conserved end residues are part of each CDR3. A row's size may be missing; if present it is once, few, many or a size class.

j_call,clone_size,v_call,cdr3_aa
TRBJ2-1,.,TRBV30,CAWRTGAYNEQFF
TRBJ1-1,.,TRBV7-2,CASSLDPGPTEAFF
TRBJ1-3,.,TRBV5-8,CASSSFPGQASGNTIYF
TRBJ1-1,.,TRBV2,CASSRGFVTPNTEAFF
TRBJ2-7,.,TRBV18,CASSPRDRPYEQYF
TRBJ2-7,.,TRBV5-4,CASSPRGPSYEQYF
TRBJ2-6,.,TRBV12-5,CASAPTQFSGANVLTF
TRBJ1-5,.,TRBV27,CASSFVNQPQHF
TRBJ1-4,once,TRBV5-6,CASSLLTQLIGNEKLFF
TRBJ2-1,.,TRBV18,CASSPGGPSYNEQFF